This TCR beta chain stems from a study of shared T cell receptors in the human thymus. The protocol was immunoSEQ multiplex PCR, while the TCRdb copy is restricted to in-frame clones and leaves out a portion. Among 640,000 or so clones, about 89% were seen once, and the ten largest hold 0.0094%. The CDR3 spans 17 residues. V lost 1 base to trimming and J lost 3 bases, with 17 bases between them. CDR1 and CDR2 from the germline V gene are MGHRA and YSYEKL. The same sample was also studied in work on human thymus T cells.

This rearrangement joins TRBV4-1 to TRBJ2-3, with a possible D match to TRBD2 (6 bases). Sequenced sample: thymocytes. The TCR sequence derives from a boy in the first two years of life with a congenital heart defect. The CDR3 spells CASSQVFRRVGTDTQYF. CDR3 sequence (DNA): TGCGCCAGCAGCCAAGTTTTTCGGAGGGTAGGGACAGATACGCAGTATTTT.